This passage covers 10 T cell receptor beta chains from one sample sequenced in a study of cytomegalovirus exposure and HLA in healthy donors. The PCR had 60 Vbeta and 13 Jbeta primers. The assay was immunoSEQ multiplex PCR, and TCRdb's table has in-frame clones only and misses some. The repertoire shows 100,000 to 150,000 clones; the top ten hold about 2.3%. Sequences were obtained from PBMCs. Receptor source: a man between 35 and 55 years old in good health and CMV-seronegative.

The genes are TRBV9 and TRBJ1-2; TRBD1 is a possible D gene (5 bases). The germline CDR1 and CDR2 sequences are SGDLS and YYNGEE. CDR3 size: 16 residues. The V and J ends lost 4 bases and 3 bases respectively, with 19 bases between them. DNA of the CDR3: TGTGCCAGCAGCTTGGGCCCGACAGCTACGTACTATGGCTACACCTTC. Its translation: CASSLGPTATYYGYTF.

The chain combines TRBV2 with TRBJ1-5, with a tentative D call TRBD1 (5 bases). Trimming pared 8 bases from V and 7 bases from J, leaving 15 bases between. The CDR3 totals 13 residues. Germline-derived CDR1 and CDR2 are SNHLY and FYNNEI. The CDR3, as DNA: TGTGCCAGCGTTGGGCGGAACAGGCAGCCCCAGCATTTT. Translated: CASVGRNRQPQHF.

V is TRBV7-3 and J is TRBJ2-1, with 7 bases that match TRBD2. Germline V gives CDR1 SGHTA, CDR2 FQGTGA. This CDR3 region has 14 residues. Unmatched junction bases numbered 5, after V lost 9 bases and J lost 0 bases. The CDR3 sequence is CASSGGSSYNEQFF. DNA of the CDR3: TGTGCCAGTTCCGGGGGGAGCTCCTACAATGAGCAGTTCTTC.

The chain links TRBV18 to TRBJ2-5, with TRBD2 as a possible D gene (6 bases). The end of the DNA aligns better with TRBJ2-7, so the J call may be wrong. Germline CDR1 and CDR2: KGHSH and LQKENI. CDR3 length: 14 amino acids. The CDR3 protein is CASSPPSGAYEQYF. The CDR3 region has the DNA TGTGCCAGCTCACCACCTAGCGGTGCCTACGAGCAGTACTTC.

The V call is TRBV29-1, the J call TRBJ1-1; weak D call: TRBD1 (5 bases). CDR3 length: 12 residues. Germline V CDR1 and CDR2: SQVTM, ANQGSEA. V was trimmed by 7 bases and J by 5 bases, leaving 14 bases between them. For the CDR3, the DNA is TGCAGCGCCGCGTCCGGGGGAACTGAAGCTTTCTTT. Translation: CSAASGGTEAFF.

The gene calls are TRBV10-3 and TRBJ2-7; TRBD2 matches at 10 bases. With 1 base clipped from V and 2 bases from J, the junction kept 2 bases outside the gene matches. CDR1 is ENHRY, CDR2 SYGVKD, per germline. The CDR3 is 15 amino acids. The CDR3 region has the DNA TGTGCCATCAGTGAGTACGGGACTAGCGCCTACGAGCAGTACTTC. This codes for CAISEYGTSAYEQYF.

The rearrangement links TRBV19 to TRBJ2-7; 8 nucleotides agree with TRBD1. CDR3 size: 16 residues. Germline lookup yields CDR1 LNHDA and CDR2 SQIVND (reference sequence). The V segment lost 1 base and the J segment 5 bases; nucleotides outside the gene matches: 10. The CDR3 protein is CASSIVAGGRLNEQYF. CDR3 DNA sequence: TGTGCCAGTAGTATAGTAGCAGGGGGCAGGCTGAACGAGCAGTACTTC.

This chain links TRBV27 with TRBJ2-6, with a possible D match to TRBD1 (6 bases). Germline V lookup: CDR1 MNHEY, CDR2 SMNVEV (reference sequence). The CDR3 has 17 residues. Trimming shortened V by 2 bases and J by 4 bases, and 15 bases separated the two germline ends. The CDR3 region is CASSLIGGSSGANVLTF. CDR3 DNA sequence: TGTGCCAGCAGTTTAATTGGGGGCTCGTCGGGGGCCAACGTCCTGACTTTC. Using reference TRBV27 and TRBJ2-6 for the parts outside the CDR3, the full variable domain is EAQVTQNPRYLITVTGKKLTVTCSQNMNHEYMSWYRQDPGLGLRQIYYSMNVEVTDKGDVPEGYKVSRKEKRNFPLILESPSPNQTSLYFCASSLIGGSSGANVLTFGAGSRLTVL.

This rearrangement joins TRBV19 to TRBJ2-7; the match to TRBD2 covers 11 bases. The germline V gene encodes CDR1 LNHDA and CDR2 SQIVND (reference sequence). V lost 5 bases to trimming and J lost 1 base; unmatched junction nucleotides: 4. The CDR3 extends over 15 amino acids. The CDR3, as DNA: TGTGCCAGTAGTCCTCGACTAGCGGGGTCCTACGAGCAGTACTTC. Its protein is CASSPRLAGSYEQYF.

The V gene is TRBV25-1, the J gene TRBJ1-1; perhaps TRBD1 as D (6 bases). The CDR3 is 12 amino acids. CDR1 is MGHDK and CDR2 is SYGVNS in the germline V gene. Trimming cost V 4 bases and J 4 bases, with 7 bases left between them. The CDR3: CASSGGGTEAFF. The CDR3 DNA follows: TGTGCCAGCAGTGGAGGGGGCACTGAAGCTTTCTTT.